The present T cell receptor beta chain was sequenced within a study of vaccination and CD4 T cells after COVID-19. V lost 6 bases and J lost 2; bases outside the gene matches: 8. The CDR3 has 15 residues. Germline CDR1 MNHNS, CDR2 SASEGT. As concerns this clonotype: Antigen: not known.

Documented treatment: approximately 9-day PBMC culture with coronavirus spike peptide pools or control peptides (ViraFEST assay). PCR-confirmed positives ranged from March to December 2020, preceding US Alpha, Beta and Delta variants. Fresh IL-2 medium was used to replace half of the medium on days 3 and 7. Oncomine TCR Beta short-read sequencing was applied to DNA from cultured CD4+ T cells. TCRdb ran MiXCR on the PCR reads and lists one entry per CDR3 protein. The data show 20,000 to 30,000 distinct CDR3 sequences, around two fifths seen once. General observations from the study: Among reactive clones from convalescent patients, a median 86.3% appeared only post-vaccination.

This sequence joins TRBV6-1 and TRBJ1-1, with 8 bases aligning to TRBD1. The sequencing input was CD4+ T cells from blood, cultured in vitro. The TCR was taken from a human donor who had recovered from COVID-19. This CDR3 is CASRDKQGENTEAFF. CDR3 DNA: TGTGCCAGCAGAGATAAACAGGGGGAAAACACTGAAGCTTTCTTT.